The 20 T cell receptor beta chains given below trace back to one sample, sequenced in a study of control samples from healthy donors and cancer patients. The protocol was immunoSEQ multiplex PCR, while the TCRdb copy is restricted to in-frame clones and leaves out a portion. The repertoire holds 150,000 or so clones, over 85% seen once, with roughly 6.2% in the top ten. Material: blood. These receptors all stem from a man between 18 and 29 years old in good health.

The rearrangement links TRBV27 to TRBJ1-1; perhaps TRBD1 as D (6 bases). This CDR3 spans 15 amino acids. CDR1 and CDR2 from the germline V gene are MNHEY and SMNVEV (reference sequence). Trimming stripped 9 bases from V and 4 bases from J, with 21 bases between. The CDR3 region has the DNA TGTGCCAGTTTCCCCCTAGGGGGGGTCGGCACTGAAGCTTTCTTT. This sequence encodes CASFPLGGVGTEAFF.

The chain combines TRBV7-8 with TRBJ2-1; the match to TRBD2 covers 7 bases. V was clipped by 3 bases and J by 2 bases; unmatched bases: 4. The CDR3 is made up of 15 amino acids. Germline-derived CDR1 and CDR2 are SGHVS and FQNEAQ. CDR3 in DNA: TGTGCCAGCAGCTTGGGGGGGACCACCTACAATGAGCAGTTCTTC. This codes for CASSLGGTTYNEQFF. Full variable domain (outside the CDR3, taken from reference TRBV7-8 and TRBJ2-1): GAGVSQSPRYKVAKRGQDVALRCDPISGHVSLFWYQQALGQGPEFLTYFQNEAQLDKSGLPSDRFFAERPEGSVSTLKIQRTQQEDSAVYLCASSLGGTTYNEQFFGPGTRLTVL.

The V gene is TRBV15, the J gene TRBJ2-3; no firm D call. V lost 1 base, J lost 1 base, and 18 bases lay in between. Per germline, CDR1 LNHNV and CDR2 YYDKDF (reference sequence). The CDR3 is made up of 18 amino acids. The CDR3 DNA reads as TGTGCCACCAGCAGAGGAGGAGAGGCCCAACCTGGCACAGATACGCAGTATTTT. This codes for CATSRGGEAQPGTDTQYF.

This clone was seen just once. This sequence joins TRBV4-1 and TRBJ1-4; 8 nucleotides match TRBD1. The CDR3 sequence is 16 residues long. Germline CDR1 reads MGHRA; CDR2 reads YSYEKL. V lost 8 bases and J lost 2; bases outside the gene matches: 10. The chain's CDR3 is CASGLRTGHTNEKLFF. The CDR3 nucleotides read TGCGCCAGCGGCCTAAGGACAGGGCACACTAATGAAAAACTGTTTTTT.

In this sample, this clone turned up a few times. The chain joins TRBV6-5 to TRBJ1-2, with D perhaps matching TRBD1 (5 bases). The V gene's germline CDR1 is MNHEY and CDR2 SVGAGI. Trimming pared 7 bases from V and 8 bases from J, leaving 11 bases between. The CDR3 sequence is 11 residues long. CDR3 bases: TGTGCCAGCAAACGAGAGGGGGGCTACACCTTC. This gives the protein CASKREGGYTF.

This rearrangement joins TRBV6-5 to TRBJ1-2; D gene uncertain. CDR1 and CDR2 from the germline V gene are MNHEY and SVGAGI. The CDR3 loop spans 14 amino acids. V shed 5 bases and J shed 4 bases, with 14 bases lying between them. The CDR3 here is CASSPSGRSYGYTF. DNA for the CDR3: TGTGCCAGCAGTCCCAGCGGGAGGAGCTATGGCTACACCTTC.

J is TRBJ1-2 and V is TRBV19, with TRBD1 matching over 7 bases. J gave up 3 bases and V 7 bases, and 8 bases lay outside the gene matches. The CDR3 is 14 residues long. The germline CDR1 and CDR2 sequences are LNHDA and SQIVND (reference sequence). The CDR3 sequence is CASTPRTGDYGYTF. The CDR3 region has the DNA TGTGCCAGTACCCCCCGTACAGGGGACTATGGCTACACCTTC.

A single count supports this clone. V and J are TRBV2 and TRBJ1-2, with D unresolved. The germline V gene has CDR1 SNHLY and CDR2 FYNNEI. V lost 2 bases and J lost 2, with 9 bases in between. This CDR3 spans 14 amino acids. The DNA of the CDR3 is TGTGCCAGCAGTGAATCGATTGGGAACTATGGCTACACCTTC. Its translation: CASSESIGNYGYTF. Filled out from reference TRBV2 and TRBJ1-2, the complete variable domain reads EPEVTQTPSHQVTQMGQEVILRCVPISNHLYFYWYRQILGQKVEFLVSFYNNEISEKSEIFDDQFSVERPDGSNFTLKIRSTKLEDSAMYFCASSESIGNYGYTFGSGTRLTVV.

The rearrangement links TRBV19 to TRBJ1-2; 8 bases are shared with TRBD1. CDR3 length: 14 residues. With 3 bases clipped from V and 8 bases from J, the junction kept 8 bases outside the gene matches. The germline CDR1 and CDR2 sequences are LNHDA and SQIVND (reference sequence). The CDR3 coding sequence is TGTGCCAGTAGTATCGTCTCGGACAGGGTCGGCTACACCTTC. It is translated as CASSIVSDRVGYTF.

The chain carries TRBV2 and TRBJ1-3; the D gene is possibly TRBD1 (5 bases). Germline V gene lookup returns CDR1 SNHLY and CDR2 FYNNEI. Deletions cut 6 bases from V and 9 bases from J, with 18 bases between. This CDR3 has 14 amino acids. CDR3 nucleotides: TGTGCCAGCAGCCCCCCCCCTAACGGGGGCACCATATATTTT. Its protein is CASSPPPNGGTIYF.

This sequence joins TRBV7-2 and TRBJ1-1; 7 nucleotides match TRBD1. CDR3 length: 17 residues. Germline CDR1 is SGHTA and CDR2 is FQGNSA. The V gene end was trimmed by 3 bases and the J gene end by 2 bases; junction bases not matched to a gene: 12. CDR3 bases: TGTGCCAGCAGCTTGCAGCGATGGCAGGGGGGTAACACTGAAGCTTTCTTT. It encodes CASSLQRWQGGNTEAFF.

CDR3 nucleotides: TGTGCCAGCGAAGGGCGAAAGTCCAACAATGAGCAGTTCTTC. Encoded protein: CASEGRKSNNEQFF. V and J are TRBV4-2 and TRBJ2-1; D gene ambiguous. V lost 8 bases to trimming and J lost 5 bases, with 16 bases between them. Germline V gives CDR1 LGHNA, CDR2 YNFKEQ. The CDR3 runs 14 residues.

This clone was detected once. This chain uses TRBV6-5 with TRBJ1-4; a possible D gene is TRBD1 (5 bases). The length of the CDR3 is 13 residues. The V end lost 8 bases, the J end lost 5 bases, and 12 bases lay between the germline ends. Germline V CDR1 and CDR2: MNHEY, SVGAGI. This chain's CDR3 is CASWWRGNEKLFF. The CDR3 DNA reads TGTGCCAGCTGGTGGAGGGGAAATGAAAAACTGTTTTTT.

The chain has TRBV19 and TRBJ2-3, with TRBD1 matching over 7 bases. The CDR3 consists of 14 residues. CDR1 is LNHDA and CDR2 is SQIVND in the germline V gene (reference sequence). V was pared by 8 bases and J by 0 bases, with 5 bases of the junction left unmatched. CDR3 bases: TGTGCCAGTCGACAGGGAGTTAGCACAGATACGCAGTATTTT. The encoded protein is CASRQGVSTDTQYF.

The chain links TRBV20-1 to TRBJ2-1; D ambiguous. V dropped 3 bases and J dropped 3 bases, with 3 bases sitting between them. The CDR3 covers 11 residues. Per germline, CDR1 DFQATT and CDR2 SNEGSKA (reference sequence). The CDR3 nucleotides read TGCAGTGCTAGTTTCTACAATGAGCAGTTCTTC. Translating it yields CSASFYNEQFF.

The gene calls are TRBV27 and TRBJ2-7; TRBD1 might be the D (5 bases). The germline CDR1 and CDR2 sequences are MNHEY and SMNVEV (reference sequence). The CDR3 is 12 amino acids. The CDR3 reads CLEWGSNYEQYF. The DNA of the CDR3 is TGTCTCGAATGGGGCAGTAATTACGAGCAGTACTTC.

The chain is built from TRBV5-6 and TRBJ1-2; D possibly corresponds to TRBD1 (5 bases). Trimming took 3 bases from V and 0 from J, leaving 9 bases between them. CDR3 size: 14 residues. Germline V gives CDR1 SGHDT, CDR2 YYEEEE. CDR3 nucleotide sequence: TGTGCCAGCAGCTCACAGGTTTCTAACTATGGCTACACCTTC. It encodes CASSSQVSNYGYTF.

The rearrangement links TRBV5-1 to TRBJ1-1, with a tentative D call TRBD1 (5 bases). The CDR3 is made up of 14 amino acids. CDR1 and CDR2 (germline): SGHRS, YFSETQ. The V gene lost 7 bases and the J gene lost 1 base, with 14 bases spanning the gap. Here the CDR3 reads CASATVTGNTEAFF. The CDR3 DNA sequence: TGCGCCAGCGCCACCGTAACAGGGAACACTGAAGCTTTCTTT.

V gene TRBV24-1 combines with J gene TRBJ1-1, with 9 positions matching TRBD1. The junction had 5 bases not matched to a gene; V was cut back by 5 bases and J by 5 bases. The CDR3 covers 14 residues. Germline assignment: CDR1 KGHDR and CDR2 SFDVKD. CDR3 coding DNA: TGTGCCACCAGTGCACTGGACAGGGGAACTGAAGCTTTCTTT. It codes for CATSALDRGTEAFF.

This clone showed up just a few times. The rearrangement links TRBV11-2 to TRBJ2-7; 9 bases are shared with TRBD2. Germline-derived CDR1 and CDR2 are SGHAT and FQNNGV. The junction had 11 bases not matched to a gene; V was cut back by 5 bases and J by 0 bases. The CDR3 consists of 17 residues. In nucleotides, the CDR3 is TGTGCCAGCAGCCCCCGGGGACATAGCGGGAGCTCCTACGAGCAGTACTTC. It translates to CASSPRGHSGSSYEQYF. The entire variable domain, with the rest obtained from reference TRBV11-2 and TRBJ2-7, is as follows: EAGVAQSPRYKIIEKRQSVAFWCNPISGHATLYWYQQILGQGPKLLIQFQNNGVVDDSQLPKDRFSAERLKGVDSTLKIQPAKLEDSAVYLCASSPRGHSGSSYEQYFGPGTRLTVT.